There are many counts of the clone carrying this TCR beta chain. TCRdb independently ran MiXCR on the 5' RACE reads; one entry per CDR3 protein. Of 250,000 or so distinct CDR3 sequences listed, more than 3.5% were seen once; the top ten hold under 20%. The record originates from a study of T cells after yellow fever vaccination. The V end lost 3 bases, the J end lost 9 bases, and 12 bases lay between the germline ends. There are 13 residues in the CDR3. The sample here was PBMCs, taken 15 days after the yellow fever booster vaccination. The V call is TRBV12-3 or TRBV12-4, the J call TRBJ2-1; D gene unclear. The receptor comes from a man between 18 and 29 years old who received the YFV17D yellow fever vaccine. The CDR3 bases are TGTGCCAGCAGTTTGCGCTCGCTTGGTGAGCAGTTCTTC. Protein sequence: CASSLRSLGEQFF.